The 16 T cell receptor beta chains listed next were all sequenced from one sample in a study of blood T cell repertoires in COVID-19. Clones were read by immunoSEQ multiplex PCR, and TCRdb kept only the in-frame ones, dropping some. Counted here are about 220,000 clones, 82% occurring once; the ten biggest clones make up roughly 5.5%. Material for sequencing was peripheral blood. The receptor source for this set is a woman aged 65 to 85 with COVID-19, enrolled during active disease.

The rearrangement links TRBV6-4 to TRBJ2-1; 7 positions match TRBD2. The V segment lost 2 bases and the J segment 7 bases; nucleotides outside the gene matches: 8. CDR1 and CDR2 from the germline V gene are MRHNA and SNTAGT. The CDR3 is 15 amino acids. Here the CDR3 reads CASSDGAGVNNEQFF. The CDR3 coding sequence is TGTGCCAGCAGTGACGGGGCGGGAGTAAATAATGAGCAGTTCTTC.

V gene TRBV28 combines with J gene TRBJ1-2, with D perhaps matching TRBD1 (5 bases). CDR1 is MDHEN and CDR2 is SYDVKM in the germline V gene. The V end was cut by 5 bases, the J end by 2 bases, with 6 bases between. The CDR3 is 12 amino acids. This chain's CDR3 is CASSRQNYGYTF. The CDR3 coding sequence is TGTGCCAGCAGTAGACAGAACTATGGCTACACCTTC.

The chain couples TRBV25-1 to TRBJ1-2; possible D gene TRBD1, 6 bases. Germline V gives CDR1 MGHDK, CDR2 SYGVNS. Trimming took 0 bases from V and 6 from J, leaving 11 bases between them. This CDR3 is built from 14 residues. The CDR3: CASSEYTAGDGYTF. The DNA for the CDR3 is TGTGCCAGCAGTGAATATACGGCAGGGGATGGCTACACCTTC.

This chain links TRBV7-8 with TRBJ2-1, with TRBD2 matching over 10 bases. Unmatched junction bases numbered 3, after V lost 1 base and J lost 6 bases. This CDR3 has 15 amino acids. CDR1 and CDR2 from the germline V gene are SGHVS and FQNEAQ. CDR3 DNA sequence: TGTGCCAGCAGCTTAGGTAGCGGGGGGACCAATGAGCAGTTCTTC. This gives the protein CASSLGSGGTNEQFF.

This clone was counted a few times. The CDR3, as DNA: TGTGCCAGCAGCCCCGCCGGGCAAGAGACCCAGTACTTC. Protein product: CASSPAGQETQYF. This chain joins TRBV4-2 and TRBJ2-5; D call uncertain. V dropped 4 bases and J dropped 2 bases, with 8 bases sitting between them. The CDR3 sequence is 13 residues long. Per the germline V gene, CDR1 is LGHNA and CDR2 is YNFKEQ.

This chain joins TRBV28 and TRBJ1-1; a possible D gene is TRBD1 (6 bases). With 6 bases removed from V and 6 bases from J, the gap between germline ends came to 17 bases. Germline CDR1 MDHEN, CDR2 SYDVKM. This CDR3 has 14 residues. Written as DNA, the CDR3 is TGTGCCAGCAGCCTAACCCAGGGGCTCGCTGAAGCTTTCTTT. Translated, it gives CASSLTQGLAEAFF. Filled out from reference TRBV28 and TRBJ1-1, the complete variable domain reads DVKVTQSSRYLVKRTGEKVFLECVQDMDHENMFWYRQDPGLGLRLIYFSYDVKMKEKGDIPEGYSVSREKKERFSLILESASTNQTSMYLCASSLTQGLAEAFFGQGTRLTVV.

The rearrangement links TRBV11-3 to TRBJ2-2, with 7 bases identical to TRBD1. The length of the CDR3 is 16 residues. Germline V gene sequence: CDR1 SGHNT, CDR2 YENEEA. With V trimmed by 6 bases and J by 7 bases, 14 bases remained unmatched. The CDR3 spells CASSHIRGSFVGELFF. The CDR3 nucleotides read TGTGCCAGCAGTCATATCAGGGGGTCCTTTGTCGGGGAGCTGTTTTTT.

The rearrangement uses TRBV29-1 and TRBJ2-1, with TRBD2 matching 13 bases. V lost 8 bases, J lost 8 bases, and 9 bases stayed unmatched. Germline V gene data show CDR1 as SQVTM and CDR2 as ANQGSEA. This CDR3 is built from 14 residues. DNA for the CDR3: TGCAGCTACCGGACTAGCGGGAGTTTCCATGAGCAGTTCTTC. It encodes CSYRTSGSFHEQFF.

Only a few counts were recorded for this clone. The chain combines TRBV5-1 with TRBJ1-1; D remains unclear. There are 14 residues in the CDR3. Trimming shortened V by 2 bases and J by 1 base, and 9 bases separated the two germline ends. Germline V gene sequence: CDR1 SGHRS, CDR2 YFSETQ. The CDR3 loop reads CASSFREANTEAFF. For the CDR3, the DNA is TGCGCCAGCAGCTTTCGGGAGGCGAACACTGAAGCTTTCTTT.

CDR3 protein: CASTLDSRNTEAFF. The CDR3 nucleotides read TGTGCCAGCACCCTCGACAGTAGAAACACTGAAGCTTTCTTT. This chain joins TRBV28 and TRBJ1-1; TRBD1 might be the D (5 bases). The V and J ends lost 7 bases and 2 bases respectively, with 14 bases between them. CDR3 length: 14 amino acids. CDR1 is MDHEN, CDR2 SYDVKM, per germline. Full variable domain (outside the CDR3, taken from reference TRBV28 and TRBJ1-1): DVKVTQSSRYLVKRTGEKVFLECVQDMDHENMFWYRQDPGLGLRLIYFSYDVKMKEKGDIPEGYSVSREKKERFSLILESASTNQTSMYLCASTLDSRNTEAFFGQGTRLTVV.

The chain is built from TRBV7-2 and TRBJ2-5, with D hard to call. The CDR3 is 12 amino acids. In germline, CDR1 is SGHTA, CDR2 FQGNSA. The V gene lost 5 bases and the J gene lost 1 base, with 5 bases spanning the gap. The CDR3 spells CASSRGQETQYF. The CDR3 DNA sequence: TGTGCCAGCAGCCGCGGCCAAGAGACCCAGTACTTC.

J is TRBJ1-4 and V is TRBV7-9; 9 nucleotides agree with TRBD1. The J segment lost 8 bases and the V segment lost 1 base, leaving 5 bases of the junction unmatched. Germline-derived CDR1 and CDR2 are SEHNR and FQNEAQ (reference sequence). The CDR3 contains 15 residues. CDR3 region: CASSLGDRVGEKLFF. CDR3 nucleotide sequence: TGTGCCAGCAGCTTAGGGGACAGGGTTGGGGAAAAACTGTTTTTT.

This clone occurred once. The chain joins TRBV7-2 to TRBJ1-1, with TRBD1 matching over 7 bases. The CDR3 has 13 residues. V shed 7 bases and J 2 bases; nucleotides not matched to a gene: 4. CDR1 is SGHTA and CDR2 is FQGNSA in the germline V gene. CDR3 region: CASKRQGNTEAFF. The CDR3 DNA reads TGTGCCAGCAAGAGACAGGGAAACACTGAAGCTTTCTTT.

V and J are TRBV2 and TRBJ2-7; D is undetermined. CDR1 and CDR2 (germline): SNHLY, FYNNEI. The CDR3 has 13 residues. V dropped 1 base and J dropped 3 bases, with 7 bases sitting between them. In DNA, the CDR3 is TGTGCCAGCAGTGAAGACTTCGGCTACGAGCAGTACTTC. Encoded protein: CASSEDFGYEQYF.

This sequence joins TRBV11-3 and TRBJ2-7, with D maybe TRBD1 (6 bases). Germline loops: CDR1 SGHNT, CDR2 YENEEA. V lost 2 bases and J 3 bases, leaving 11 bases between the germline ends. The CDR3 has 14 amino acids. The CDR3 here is CASSLRQGNYEQYF. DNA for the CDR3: TGTGCCAGCAGCTTAAGGCAGGGGAACTACGAGCAGTACTTC.

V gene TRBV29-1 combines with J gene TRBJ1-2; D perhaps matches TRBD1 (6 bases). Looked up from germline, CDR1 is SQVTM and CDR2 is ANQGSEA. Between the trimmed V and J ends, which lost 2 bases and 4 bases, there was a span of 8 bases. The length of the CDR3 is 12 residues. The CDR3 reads CSVERGGYGYTF. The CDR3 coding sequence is TGCAGCGTTGAACGAGGGGGCTATGGCTACACCTTC.